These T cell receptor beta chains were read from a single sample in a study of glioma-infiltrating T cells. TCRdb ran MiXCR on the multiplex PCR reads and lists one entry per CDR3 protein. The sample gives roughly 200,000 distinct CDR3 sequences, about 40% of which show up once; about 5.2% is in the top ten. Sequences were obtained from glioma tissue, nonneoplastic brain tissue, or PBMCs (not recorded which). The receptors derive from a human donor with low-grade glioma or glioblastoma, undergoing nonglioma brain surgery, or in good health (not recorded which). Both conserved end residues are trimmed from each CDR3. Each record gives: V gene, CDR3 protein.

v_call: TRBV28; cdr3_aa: ASNRRPHEQY
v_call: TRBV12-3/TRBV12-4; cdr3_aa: ASSLEEAAYEQY
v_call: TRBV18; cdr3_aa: ASSPDLWETQY
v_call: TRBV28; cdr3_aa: ASSQRATQDEQH
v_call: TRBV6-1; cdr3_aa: ASGGNTEAF
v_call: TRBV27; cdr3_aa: ASSLAGGGVEQF
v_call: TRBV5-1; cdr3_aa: ASSLYAGIETQY
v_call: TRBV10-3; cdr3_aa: AIRGTNSYNEQF
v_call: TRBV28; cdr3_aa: PSWWGNQPQH
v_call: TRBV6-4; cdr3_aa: ARKGPHQETQY
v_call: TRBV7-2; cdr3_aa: ASSRGDGWGEQF
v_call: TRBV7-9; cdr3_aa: ASTHGDPGLGASPLH
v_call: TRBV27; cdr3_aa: ASSVSGSPTDTQY
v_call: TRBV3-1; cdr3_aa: ASRQGGPYEQY
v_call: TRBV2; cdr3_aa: ASKREGFDEQF
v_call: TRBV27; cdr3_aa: ASSSGGTSRYNEKF
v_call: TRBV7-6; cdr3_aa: ASSPGPGQAILGETQY
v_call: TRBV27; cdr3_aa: ASSFSGTIETQY
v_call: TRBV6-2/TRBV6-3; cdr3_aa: ASSRGYTDTQY
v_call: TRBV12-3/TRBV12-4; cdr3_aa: ASSLEASYEQY
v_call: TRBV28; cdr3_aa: ASSPSGNTEAF
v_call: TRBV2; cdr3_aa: ASSDTLSTDTQY
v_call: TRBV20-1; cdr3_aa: SASSGTTATYEQY
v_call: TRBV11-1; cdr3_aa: ASSPRLLADKQF
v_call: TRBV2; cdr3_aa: ASEERESTYEQY
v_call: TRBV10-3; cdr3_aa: AISESTPTDTQY
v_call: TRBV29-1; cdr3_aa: SVGIFSYEQY
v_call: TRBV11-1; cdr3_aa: ASSRPGLAGGLGSYNEQF
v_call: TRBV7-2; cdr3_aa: ANSLGANSYEQY
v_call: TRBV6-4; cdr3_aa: ASSDQGATDTQY
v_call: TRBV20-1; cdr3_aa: SALQSLGQETQY
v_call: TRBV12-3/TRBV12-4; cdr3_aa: ASSYSREQF
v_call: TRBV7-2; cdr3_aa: TSSLVSGINSYEQY
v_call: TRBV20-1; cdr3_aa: SARGPTGAGNQPQH
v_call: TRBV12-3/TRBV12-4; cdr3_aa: ASSRDRYYEQY
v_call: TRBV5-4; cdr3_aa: ASSLVRYSQQF